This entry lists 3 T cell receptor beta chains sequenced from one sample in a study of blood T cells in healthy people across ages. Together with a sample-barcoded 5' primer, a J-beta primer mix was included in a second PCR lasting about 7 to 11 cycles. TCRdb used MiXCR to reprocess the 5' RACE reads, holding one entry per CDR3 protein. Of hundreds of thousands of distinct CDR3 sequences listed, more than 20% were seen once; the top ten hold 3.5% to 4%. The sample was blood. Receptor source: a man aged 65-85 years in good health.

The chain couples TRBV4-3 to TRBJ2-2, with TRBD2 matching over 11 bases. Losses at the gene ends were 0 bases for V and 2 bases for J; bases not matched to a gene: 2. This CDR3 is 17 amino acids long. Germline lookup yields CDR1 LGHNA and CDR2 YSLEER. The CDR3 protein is CASSQEGTSGNTGELFF. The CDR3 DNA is TGCGCCAGCAGCCAAGAAGGGACTAGCGGAAACACCGGGGAGCTGTTTTTT.

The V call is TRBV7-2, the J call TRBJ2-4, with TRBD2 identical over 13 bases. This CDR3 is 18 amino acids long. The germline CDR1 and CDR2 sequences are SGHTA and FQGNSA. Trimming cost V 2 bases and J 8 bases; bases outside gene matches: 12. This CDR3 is CASSLIGETSGRVHIQYF. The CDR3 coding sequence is TGTGCCAGCAGCTTAATCGGCGAAACTAGCGGGAGGGTTCACATTCAGTACTTC. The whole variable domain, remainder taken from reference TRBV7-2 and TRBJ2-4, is GAGVSQSPSNKVTEKGKDVELRCDPISGHTALYWYRQSLGQGLEFLIYFQGNSAPDKSGLPSDRFSAERTGGSVSTLTIQRTQQEDSAVYLCASSLIGETSGRVHIQYFGAGTRLSVL.

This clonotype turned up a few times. The CDR3 sequence is CASSLTANTDTQYF. The CDR3 coding sequence is TGCGCCAGCAGCTTGACAGCTAACACAGATACGCAGTATTTT. The V call is TRBV5-1, the J call TRBJ2-3; D remains ambiguous. CDR3 length equals 14 residues. The V end lost 1 base, the J end lost 2 bases, and 8 bases lay between the germline ends. Germline V gene sequence: CDR1 SGHRS, CDR2 YFSETQ.